This TCR beta chain was profiled in a study of OX40 agonist ivuxolimab in advanced cancers. As for the study in general: Partial responses were achieved by three patients: one hepatocellular carcinoma, two cutaneous melanoma.

V was trimmed by 2 bases and J by 9 bases, leaving 14 bases between them. Germline loops: CDR1 SNHLY, CDR2 FYNNEI. This CDR3 is built from 14 residues. Some clones are missing from TCRdb's copy, which holds only in-frame ones; the method was immunoSEQ multiplex PCR. The table records about 50,000 clones, about nine tenths of them present only once. This chain connects TRBV2 to TRBJ2-1; D remains ambiguous. The specimen was CD4+ or CD8+ T cells sorted from blood, collected in a trial of the OX40 agonist ivuxolimab. This TCR came from an adult with an advanced solid tumor such as melanoma, head and neck, liver or kidney cancer. CDR3 sequence reads: CASSEWRTRGEQFF. DNA of the CDR3: TGTGCCAGCAGTGAATGGAGAACCCGAGGTGAGCAGTTCTTC.